What follows are 22 T cell receptor beta chains derived from one specimen sequenced in a study of spatial heterogeneity in lung cancer. Study-wide points: Tumoral mutation counts were tracked by counts of expanded intratumoral alpha and beta TCRs.

MiXCR was run by TCRdb on the 5' RACE reads, yielding one entry per CDR3 protein. This sample has about 15,000 distinct CDR3 sequences; around 7.5% occur once, and the top ten carry 8.9%. These receptors lack a known antigen. Time point of the sample: sample taken at primary tumor resection. The sequenced sample was lung tumor tissue, obtained at surgery. These receptor sequences come from a male donor with early-stage non-small cell lung cancer.

This clonotype was detected many times. The gene calls are TRBV20-1 and TRBJ2-3, with D perhaps given as TRBD1 or TRBD2 (7 bases each). The CDR3 covers 16 residues. Germline CDR1 and CDR2: DFQATT and SNEGSKA (reference sequence). Trimming took off 6 bases at V and 1 base at J, with 20 bases between the two ends. The CDR3 region is CSASGTDRLGTDTQYF. CDR3 bases: TGCAGTGCGAGCGGGACAGACCGACTAGGCACAGATACGCAGTATTTT.

This clonotype has a count of ten or more. CDR3 in DNA: TGCAGTGCTAGGAAGACAGCCCTCGGGGGCATTCAGTACTTC. Residues: CSARKTALGGIQYF. The V gene is TRBV20-1, the J gene TRBJ2-4; perhaps TRBD2 as D (6 bases). The CDR3 totals 14 residues. In germline, CDR1 is DFQATT, CDR2 SNEGSKA (reference sequence). The V end lost 3 bases, the J end lost 9 bases, and 18 bases lay between the germline ends.

The CDR3 reads CSAKKGLAPDEQYF. Here the CDR3 DNA reads TGCAGTGCTAAGAAGGGACTAGCGCCGGACGAGCAGTACTTC. This chain connects TRBV20-1 to TRBJ2-7, with TRBD2 matching over 10 bases. This CDR3 comprises 14 residues. CDR1 and CDR2 from the germline V gene are DFQATT and SNEGSKA (reference sequence). V trimming: 4 bases; J trimming: 5 bases; junction bases outside the gene matches: 8.

This chain links TRBV20-1 with TRBJ2-1; weak D call: TRBD1 (5 bases). V lost 1 base and J 4 bases, leaving 11 bases between the germline ends. The CDR3 contains 14 residues. Germline V gene data show CDR1 as DFQATT and CDR2 as SNEGSKA (reference sequence). The CDR3 is CSARAWGVYNEQFF. The CDR3 DNA reads as TGCAGTGCTAGAGCGTGGGGCGTTTACAATGAGCAGTTCTTC.

This clonotype was picked up many times. The rearrangement uses TRBV6-1 and TRBJ1-1; no clear D gene. The CDR3 runs 13 residues. V was clipped by 3 bases and J by 2 bases, with 7 bases between them. Germline assignment: CDR1 MNHNS and CDR2 SASEGT. The CDR3 protein is CASSDRRNTEAFF. The CDR3 coding sequence is TGTGCCAGCAGTGATCGGAGAAACACTGAAGCTTTCTTT.

This clonotype was seen repeatedly, ten times or more. The rearrangement links TRBV15 to TRBJ1-5; weak D call: TRBD1 (5 bases). This CDR3 contains 16 residues. V was pared by 3 bases and J by 2 bases, with 14 bases between. Germline CDR1 is LNHNV and CDR2 is YYDKDF (reference sequence). CDR3 sequence reads: CATSRNRWVGNQPQHF. Here the CDR3 DNA reads TGTGCCACCAGCAGGAACAGGTGGGTGGGCAATCAGCCCCAGCATTTT. The complete variable domain, with remaining parts taken from reference TRBV15 and TRBJ1-5, reads DAMVIQNPRYQVTQFGKPVTLSCSQTLNHNVMYWYQQKSSQAPKLLFHYYDKDFNNEADTPDNFQSRRPNTSFCFLDIRSPGLGDTAMYLCATSRNRWVGNQPQHFGDGTRLSIL.

This clonotype was seen a handful of times. The gene calls are TRBV7-9 and TRBJ1-5; possibly TRBD1 for D (6 bases). V was clipped by 5 bases and J by 7 bases, with 15 bases between them. This CDR3 region has 14 residues. Germline values: CDR1 SEHNR, CDR2 FQNEAQ (reference sequence). In DNA form, the CDR3 reads TGTGCCAGCAGCCATCAGGGGTGCGGGCAGCCCCAGCATTTT. Protein: CASSHQGCGQPQHF.

This clonotype was picked up many times. The chain couples TRBV2 to TRBJ2-1; 9 bases line up with TRBD2. Germline V gives CDR1 SNHLY, CDR2 FYNNEI. CDR3 length: 15 amino acids. The trim removed 3 bases at V and 9 bases at J, leaving 9 bases unmatched. The CDR3 DNA is TGTGCCAGCAGTGAGCGTAGCGGGAGTGTCAGTGAGCAGTTCTTC. Residues: CASSERSGSVSEQFF.

This clonotype is termed medium-sized. The V call is TRBV12-3 or TRBV12-4, the J call TRBJ2-5, with D hard to call. The CDR3 contains 14 residues. V dropped 6 bases and J dropped 1 base, with 12 bases sitting between them. CDR3 in amino acids: CASSLPGSQETQYF. The CDR3 nucleotides read TGTGCCAGCAGCCTTCCCGGGTCCCAAGAGACCCAGTACTTC.

This clonotype occurred a few times. The chain uses TRBV20-1 and TRBJ1-5; 7 nucleotides agree with TRBD1. The CDR3 is 14 residues long. Germline assignment: CDR1 DFQATT and CDR2 SNEGSKA (reference sequence). V lost 3 bases, J lost 1 base, and 3 bases stayed unmatched. The DNA for the CDR3 is TGCAGTGCTAGGACAGGGATAAGCAATCAGCCCCAGCATTTT. Translated: CSARTGISNQPQHF.

This clonotype was seen ten or more times. V and J are TRBV18 and TRBJ2-5, with 10 bases lining up with TRBD1. There are 15 residues in the CDR3. CDR1 is KGHSH and CDR2 is LQKENI in the germline V gene. With V trimmed by 3 bases and J by 4 bases, 5 bases remained unmatched. CDR3 loop: CASSPRQGARETQYF. The CDR3 DNA reads TGTGCCAGCTCACCCCGACAGGGGGCACGAGAGACCCAGTACTTC.

In its sample, this clonotype was seen many times. The chain links TRBV20-1 to TRBJ2-3; no firm D call. Germline-derived CDR1 and CDR2 are DFQATT and SNEGSKA (reference sequence). This CDR3 region has 14 residues. V was shortened by 1 base and J by 0 bases, with 8 bases between the two germline ends. In DNA, the CDR3 is TGCAGTGCTAGAGTTCGTGGGAGCACAGATACGCAGTATTTT. It is translated as CSARVRGSTDTQYF.

This clonotype was found many times. This sequence joins TRBV2 and TRBJ1-1; possible D gene TRBD1, 6 bases. Trimming took 6 bases from V and 0 from J, leaving 11 bases between them. Germline V lookup: CDR1 SNHLY, CDR2 FYNNEI. This CDR3 is 14 amino acids long. CDR3 sequence (DNA): TGTGCCAGCAGACGGACAGACCTGAACACTGAAGCTTTCTTT. Protein: CASRRTDLNTEAFF.

This clonotype came up many times. A single base separates this from a much larger clone, so it may be a read error. This chain uses TRBV5-1 with TRBJ1-1; D gene unclear. Germline lookup yields CDR1 SGHRS and CDR2 YFSETQ. This CDR3 is 14 amino acids long. The V gene lost 4 bases and the J gene lost 1 base, with 11 bases spanning the gap. This CDR3 reads CASSGRDWNTEAFF. DNA for the CDR3: TGCGCCAGCAGCGGCCGGGATTGGAACACTGAAGCTTTCTTT. The whole variable domain, remainder taken from reference TRBV5-1 and TRBJ1-1, is KAGVTQTPRYLIKTRGQQVTLSCSPISGHRSVSWYQQTPGQGLQFLFEYFSETQRNKGNFPGRFSGRQFSNSRSEMNVSTLELGDSALYLCASSGRDWNTEAFFGQGTRLTVV.

J is TRBJ1-5 and V is TRBV20-1; D possibly corresponds to TRBD1 (5 bases). CDR1 DFQATT and CDR2 SNEGSKA come from the germline V gene (reference sequence). Trimming pared 7 bases from V and 6 bases from J, leaving 13 bases between. The CDR3 spans 12 residues. Written as DNA, the CDR3 is TGCAGTGTAAGAAGGGGCAGTCAGCCCCAGCATTTT. It codes for CSVRRGSQPQHF.

In this sample, this clonotype turned up a few times. The chain is built from TRBV7-6 and TRBJ1-1, with D perhaps matching TRBD1 (6 bases). The V gene's germline CDR1 is SGHVS and CDR2 FNYEAQ. CDR3 size: 13 residues. The V end was cut by 1 base, the J end by 8 bases, with 11 bases between. The CDR3, as DNA: TGTGCCAGCAGCTTAGTCGGGACATCAGAAGCTTTCTTT. It encodes CASSLVGTSEAFF.

This clonotype was detected a few times. This sequence joins TRBV20-1 and TRBJ2-1; D remains ambiguous. There are 14 residues in the CDR3. The V gene's germline CDR1 is DFQATT and CDR2 SNEGSKA (reference sequence). V was cut by 1 base and J by 6 bases, with 13 bases left in between. Written as DNA, the CDR3 is TGCAGTGCTAGAGCCGTAGGCGCAGGCAATGAGCAGTTCTTC. It specifies CSARAVGAGNEQFF.

This clonotype was seen more than once but under ten times. CDR3 nucleotide sequence: TGCAGTGCTGGTAGCGGGAGGCTACGCACAGATACGCAGTATTTT. Protein: CSAGSGRLRTDTQYF. The rearrangement links TRBV20-1 to TRBJ2-3; 10 bases agree with TRBD2. After removal of 5 bases from V and 1 base from J, the junction contained 6 bases not matched to a gene. The CDR3 has 15 residues. The germline gives CDR1 DFQATT, CDR2 SNEGSKA (reference sequence).

V is TRBV7-9 and J is TRBJ2-3; 8 bases are shared with TRBD2. J was trimmed by 1 base and V by 0 bases; bases with no gene match: 6. Germline V gene sequence: CDR1 SEHNR, CDR2 FQNEAQ (reference sequence). CDR3 length: 17 residues. The CDR3 sequence: CASSLATPAGGTDTQYF. DNA of the CDR3: TGTGCCAGCAGCTTAGCGACACCAGCGGGGGGCACAGATACGCAGTATTTT. Combining the CDR3 with reference TRBV7-9 and TRBJ2-3 gives the whole variable domain DTGVSQNPRHKITKRGQNVTFRCDPISEHNRLYWYRQTLGQGPEFLTYFQNEAQLEKSRLLSDRFSAERPKGSFSTLEIQRTEQGDSAMYLCASSLATPAGGTDTQYFGPGTRLTVL.

In this sample, this clonotype is medium-sized. The chain links TRBV19 to TRBJ1-2, with 10 bases that match TRBD1. This CDR3 has 17 residues. V trimming: 8 bases; J trimming: 4 bases; junction bases outside the gene matches: 16. Germline CDR1 and CDR2: LNHDA and SQIVND (reference sequence). The CDR3 loop reads CASLRTARDRGIYGYTF. CDR3 coding DNA: TGTGCCAGTCTCAGAACGGCCCGGGACAGGGGAATCTATGGCTACACCTTC.

This clonotype was seen only a few times. The genes are TRBV3-1 and TRBJ1-2, with D unresolved. This CDR3 contains 13 residues. V lost 3 bases, J lost 8 bases, and 13 bases lay in between. The germline gives CDR1 LGHDT, CDR2 YNNKEL (reference sequence). The CDR3 loop reads CASSQDPARGYTF. CDR3 sequence (DNA): TGTGCCAGCAGCCAGGACCCTGCCCGAGGCTACACCTTC.

This clonotype was detected ten times or more. CDR3: CASSTTGDGVLETQYF. As DNA, the CDR3 is TGTGCCAGCAGCACGACAGGGGACGGGGTTTTGGAGACCCAGTACTTC. The rearrangement links TRBV27 to TRBJ2-5, with TRBD1 matching 8 bases. The CDR3 extends over 16 amino acids. Per the germline V gene, CDR1 is MNHEY and CDR2 is SMNVEV (reference sequence). V lost 6 bases and J lost 5; bases outside the gene matches: 14.